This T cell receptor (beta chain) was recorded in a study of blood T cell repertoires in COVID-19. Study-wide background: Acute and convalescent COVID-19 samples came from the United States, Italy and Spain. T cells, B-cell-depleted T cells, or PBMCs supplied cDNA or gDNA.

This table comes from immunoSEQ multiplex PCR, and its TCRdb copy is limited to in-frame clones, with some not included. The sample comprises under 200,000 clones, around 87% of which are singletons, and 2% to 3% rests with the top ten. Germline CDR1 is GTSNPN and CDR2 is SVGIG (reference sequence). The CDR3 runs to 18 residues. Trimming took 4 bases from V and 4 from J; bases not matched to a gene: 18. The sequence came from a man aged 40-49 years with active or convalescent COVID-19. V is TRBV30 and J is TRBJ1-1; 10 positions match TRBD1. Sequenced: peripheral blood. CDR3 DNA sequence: TGTGCCTGGATCACCTCGGGCCGGACAGGGGGAAGGGGCACTGAAGCTTTCTTT. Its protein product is CAWITSGRTGGRGTEAFF.